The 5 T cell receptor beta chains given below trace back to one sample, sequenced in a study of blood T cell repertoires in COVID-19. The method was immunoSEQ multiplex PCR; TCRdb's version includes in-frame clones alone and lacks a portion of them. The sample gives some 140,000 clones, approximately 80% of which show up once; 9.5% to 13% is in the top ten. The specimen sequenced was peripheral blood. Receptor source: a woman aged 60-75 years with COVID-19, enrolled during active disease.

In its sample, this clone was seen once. The CDR3 sequence is CASSSPLETQYF. CDR3 in DNA: TGTGCCAGCAGCTCCCCCCTGGAGACCCAGTACTTC. The chain carries TRBV11-1 and TRBJ2-5; D uncertain. Germline V CDR1 and CDR2: SGHAT, FQDESV (reference sequence). The ends were cut back, 4 bases at V and 5 bases at J, with 8 bases in the middle. The CDR3 sequence is 12 residues long.

The CDR3 here is CSVGTPTNTEAFF. For the CDR3, the DNA is TGCAGCGTCGGTACCCCTACGAACACTGAAGCTTTCTTT. The rearrangement joins TRBV29-1 to TRBJ1-1; D is unresolved. Trimming took off 6 bases at V and 1 base at J, with 12 bases between the two ends. CDR3 length: 13 residues. The germline CDR1 and CDR2 sequences are SQVTM and ANQGSEA.

The CDR3 DNA sequence: TGTGCCAGCAGCCACGGGGGTTTAGGAGGAATCACTGAAGCTTTCTTT. Translated: CASSHGGLGGITEAFF. The gene calls are TRBV6-2 or TRBV6-3 and TRBJ1-1; the D gene is possibly TRBD1 (5 bases). The CDR3 totals 16 residues. From germline, CDR1 is MNHEY and CDR2 SVGEGT. V was pared by 6 bases and J by 4 bases, with 21 bases between.

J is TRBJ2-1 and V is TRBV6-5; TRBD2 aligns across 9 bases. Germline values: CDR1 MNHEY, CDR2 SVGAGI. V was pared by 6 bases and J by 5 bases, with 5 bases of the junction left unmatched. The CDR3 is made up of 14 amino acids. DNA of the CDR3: TGTGCCAGCAGAATAGCGGGAGCCAACAATGAGCAGTTCTTC. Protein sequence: CASRIAGANNEQFF.

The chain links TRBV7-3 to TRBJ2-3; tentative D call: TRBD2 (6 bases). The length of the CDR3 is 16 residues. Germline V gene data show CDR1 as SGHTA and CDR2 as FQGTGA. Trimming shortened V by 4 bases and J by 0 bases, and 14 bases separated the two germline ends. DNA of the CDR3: TGTGCCAGCAGCTCAATGGGGGGAGTTAGCACAGATACGCAGTATTTT. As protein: CASSSMGGVSTDTQYF.